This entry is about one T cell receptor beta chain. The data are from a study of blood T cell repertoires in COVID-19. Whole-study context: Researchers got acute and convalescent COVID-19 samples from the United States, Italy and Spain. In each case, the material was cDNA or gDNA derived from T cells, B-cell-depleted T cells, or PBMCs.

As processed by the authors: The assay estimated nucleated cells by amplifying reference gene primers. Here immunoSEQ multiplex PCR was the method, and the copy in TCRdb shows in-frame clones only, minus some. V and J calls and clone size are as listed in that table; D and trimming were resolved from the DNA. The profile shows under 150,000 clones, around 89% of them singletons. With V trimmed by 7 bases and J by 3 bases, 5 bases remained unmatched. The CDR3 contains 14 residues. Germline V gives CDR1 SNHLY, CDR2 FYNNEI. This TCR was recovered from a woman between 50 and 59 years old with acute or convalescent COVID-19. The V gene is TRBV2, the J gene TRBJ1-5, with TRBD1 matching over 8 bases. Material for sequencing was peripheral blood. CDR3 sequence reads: CASNRDRSNQPQHF. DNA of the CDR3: TGTGCCAGCAACCGGGACAGGTCCAATCAGCCCCAGCATTTT.